The rows below give T cell receptor beta chains drawn from one sample of a study of blood T cell repertoires in COVID-19. TCRdb's table, derived via immunoSEQ multiplex PCR, lists solely in-frame clones and lacks some. The table lists around 150,000 clones, 70% to 90% of them singletons. Sequencing was performed on peripheral blood. These TCRs come from a woman aged 45 to 65 with acute or convalescent COVID-19. CDR3s include the opening cysteine and the closing phenylalanine or tryptophan. A D gene is named only where the DNA matches it firmly. Clone size is given for some rows only: seen once, a few or many times, or a class if the clone is expanded.

CDR3 DNA	CDR3 protein	V gene	J gene	D gene	clone size
TGTGCCAGCAGCCAAACGGGGGGGCTGGGAGATACGCAGTATTTT	CASSQTGGLGDTQYF	TRBV7-3	TRBJ2-3	TRBD2	few
TGTGCCAGCAGCTTATCAGGCGAAAAACTGTTTTTT	CASSLSGEKLFF	TRBV7-9	TRBJ1-4	.	.
TGCGCCAGCAGCATTGGTCAGACCGGGGAGCTGTTTTTT	CASSIGQTGELFF	TRBV5-1	TRBJ2-2	.	.
TGTGCCAGCAGCCCAAGACTCTCCTCCGGATCCCACGAGCAGTACTTC	CASSPRLSSGSHEQYF	TRBV27	TRBJ2-7	.	.
TGTGCCAGCAGCGGAGGACTAGCGGGGGGGCATGAGCAGTTCTTC	CASSGGLAGGHEQFF	TRBV9	TRBJ2-1	TRBD2	once
TGTGCCAGCAGCCTGGACAGTCAGCCCCAGCATTTT	CASSLDSQPQHF	TRBV6-6	TRBJ1-5	.	.
TGTGCCAGCAGGGCGGGGTTTGAGAGCACTGAAGCTTTCTTT	CASRAGFESTEAFF	TRBV27	TRBJ1-1	.	.
TGTGCCAGTAGTCCAAGAGGGGGTACACAGCCCCAGCATTTT	CASSPRGGTQPQHF	TRBV19	TRBJ1-5	.	.
TGTGCCAGCAGCCTGGCCCTAGGTATGAACACTGAAGCTTTCTTT	CASSLALGMNTEAFF	TRBV7-2	TRBJ1-1	.	.
TGCGCCAGCACCTTGGAGAGTGCGGGCGGGGATACGCAGTATTTT	CASTLESAGGDTQYF	TRBV5-1	TRBJ2-3	.	.
TGCGCCAGCAGCTTGGAGGGGGCTAACACTGAAGCTTTCTTT	CASSLEGANTEAFF	TRBV5-1	TRBJ1-1	TRBD1	.
TGTGCCAGCAGCCCCCGGGGAACTACCCGCACCGAGCAGTTCTTC	CASSPRGTTRTEQFF	TRBV7-2	TRBJ2-1	.	.
TGTGCCAGCAGTGCCTTTTATACAAACAGCAATCAGCCCCAGCATTTT	CASSAFYTNSNQPQHF	TRBV6-1	TRBJ1-5	.	few
TGTGCCAGCAGCTTAATCGGGCCATCCGAGGGATATGGCTACACCTTC	CASSLIGPSEGYGYTF	TRBV7-9	TRBJ1-2	.	.
TGTGCCAGCAGCCAACACAACAAATTCACCGGGGAGCTGTTTTTT	CASSQHNKFTGELFF	TRBV3-1/TRBV3-2	TRBJ2-2	.	.
TGTGCCAGTAGTAATGGACTCTTCAATGAGCAGTTCTTC	CASSNGLFNEQFF	TRBV19	TRBJ2-1	.	.
TGCGCCAGCAGCCAGACAGGGGACACAGATACGCAGTATTTT	CASSQTGDTDTQYF	TRBV4-3	TRBJ2-3	TRBD1	.
TGTGCCTGGAGGAGAGGTAGTTCGGTCGAGCAGTACTTC	CAWRRGSSVEQYF	TRBV30	TRBJ2-7	.	.
TGTGCCTGGAGTGTTCGGAATCAGCCCCAGCATTTT	CAWSVRNQPQHF	TRBV30	TRBJ1-5	.	.
TGTGCCAGCAGTCTTTGGCCCACCACCGGGGAGCTGTTTTTT	CASSLWPTTGELFF	TRBV27	TRBJ2-2	.	few
TGTGCCAGCAGCTTAGTGGGAGGGGCGAGGCAGCCCCAGCATTTT	CASSLVGGARQPQHF	TRBV7-2	TRBJ1-5	.	.
TGTGCCAGCTCACTAGGGGACAGATACACCGGGGAGCTGTTTTTT	CASSLGDRYTGELFF	TRBV18	TRBJ2-2	TRBD1	.
TGCGCCAGCAGCAGGGACGTACAGGGGGGCACTGAAGCTTTCTTT	CASSRDVQGGTEAFF	TRBV5-1	TRBJ1-1	TRBD1	.
TGTGCCAGCAGTTCTGGACAGGGGTTGGGGAATGAGCAGTTCTTC	CASSSGQGLGNEQFF	TRBV28	TRBJ2-1	TRBD1	.
TGTGCCAGCAGCGCGATCAGGGTGACTGAAGAAGCTTTCTTT	CASSAIRVTEEAFF	TRBV7-8	TRBJ1-1	.	.
TGTGCCAGCAGTTCCGGGACTCCAAACACTGAAGCTTTCTTT	CASSSGTPNTEAFF	TRBV27	TRBJ1-1	.	.
TGTGCCAGCAGAGAACAGGGGGTTAAAGGCAATGAGCAGTTCTTC	CASREQGVKGNEQFF	TRBV7-2	TRBJ2-1	TRBD1	.
TGTGCCAGCAATACCGGACAGAGGGGCTCCTACGAGCAGTACTTC	CASNTGQRGSYEQYF	TRBV27	TRBJ2-7	.	.
TGTGCCAGCAGCCCTCGAGGAGCCGCTGAAGCTTTCTTT	CASSPRGAAEAFF	TRBV5-6	TRBJ1-1	.	.
TGTGCCAGCAGCTTCCCTATTGGAGGGACTAGGTCTGGCGATGAGCAGTTCTTC	CASSFPIGGTRSGDEQFF	TRBV7-9	TRBJ2-1	TRBD2	.
TGCGCCAGCACCTTCTCCGGAGGCAATTCGGAGACCCAGTACTTC	CASTFSGGNSETQYF	TRBV5-1	TRBJ2-5	.	.
TGTGCCAGCAGTGAATTTTCGGACAGGGGGCGCGATTCACCCCTCCACTTT	CASSEFSDRGRDSPLHF	TRBV25-1	TRBJ1-6	TRBD1	.
TGTGCCAGCAGTTTTACCGCGCGGGGCAATTCACCCCTCCACTTT	CASSFTARGNSPLHF	TRBV27	TRBJ1-6	.	.
TGTGCCAGCGGACTCCGGGACAGGGTTTTCAGCTACACCTTC	CASGLRDRVFSYTF	TRBV6-5	TRBJ1-2	TRBD1	.
TGTGCCATCAGTGAAGGGACAGGGGAGGCCTATGAGCAGTTCTTC	CAISEGTGEAYEQFF	TRBV10-3	TRBJ2-1	TRBD1	.
TGTGCCAGCAGCTCGAACCCCACGGGAAACATTCAGTACTTC	CASSSNPTGNIQYF	TRBV11-2	TRBJ2-4	.	.
TGTGCCAGCAGTTCTATACAGGGTGGGTTCGACGAGCAGTACTTC	CASSSIQGGFDEQYF	TRBV28	TRBJ2-7	.	.
TGTGCCAGCAGCTTGGATTACAAGAGCACAGATACGCAGTATTTT	CASSLDYKSTDTQYF	TRBV5-4	TRBJ2-3	.	.
TGTGCCAGCAGTTACTCGAGTACGGGTACGCAGTATTTT	CASSYSSTGTQYF	TRBV6-2/TRBV6-3	TRBJ2-3	.	.
TGTGCCAGCAGCCAAAATAGGGGAGAGACCCAGTACTTC	CASSQNRGETQYF	TRBV7-6	TRBJ2-5	.	.
TGTGCCAGCAGCGCTATACCGGGACTAGCGGCCTACGAGCAGTACTTC	CASSAIPGLAAYEQYF	TRBV5-4	TRBJ2-7	TRBD2	.
TGTGCCAGCAGCCCGCCGGGACAGGGCGACACTGAAGCTTTCTTT	CASSPPGQGDTEAFF	TRBV13	TRBJ1-1	TRBD1	.
TGTGCCAGCAGCAATCATGAGGAGTCGTTCTATGAGCAGTTCTTC	CASSNHEESFYEQFF	TRBV7-8	TRBJ2-1	.	.
TGCGCCAGCAGCTTGGCGGGACAGACGACTGAAGCTTTCTTT	CASSLAGQTTEAFF	TRBV5-1	TRBJ1-1	TRBD1	.
TGTGCCAGCAGCGTAGTGACTAGCGGGACAGATACGCAGTATTTT	CASSVVTSGTDTQYF	TRBV9	TRBJ2-3	TRBD2	.
TGTGCCAGCAGTGAAGGGCGGAGACGGGGTGAAAAACTGTTTTTT	CASSEGRRRGEKLFF	TRBV6-1	TRBJ1-4	.	.
TGTGCCAGCAGCCAGAGGACAGGCCTCCAAGAGACCCAGTACTTC	CASSQRTGLQETQYF	TRBV14	TRBJ2-5	TRBD1	.
TGTGCCACCAGTGATTTGGGGACAGGGGGCACAGATACGCAGTATTTT	CATSDLGTGGTDTQYF	TRBV24-1	TRBJ2-3	TRBD1	.
TGTGCCAGCAGCTTGGCACAGCTAAGAGAGACCCAGTACTTC	CASSLAQLRETQYF	TRBV5-6	TRBJ2-5	.	.
TGTGCCAGCAGCCCCCGGGGGGCCAATCAGCCCCAGCATTTT	CASSPRGANQPQHF	TRBV6-5	TRBJ1-5	.	few
TGTGCCAGCAGGATGGGGGCTCGTAATGAAAAACTGTTTTTT	CASRMGARNEKLFF	TRBV6-5	TRBJ1-4	.	.
TGTGCCAGCAGCCAATACAGGGAGACGGGGGAGCAGTACTTC	CASSQYRETGEQYF	TRBV3-1/TRBV3-2	TRBJ2-7	.	.
TGTGCCAGCTCATCCCTGGGACAGGGTGATGAAAAACTGTTTTTT	CASSSLGQGDEKLFF	TRBV18	TRBJ1-4	TRBD1	.
TGTGCCAGCAGTTCCGGGACAGGGATGGATCAGCCCCAGCATTTT	CASSSGTGMDQPQHF	TRBV27	TRBJ1-5	TRBD1	.
TGTGCCAGCAGCCTACGACAGGGCATCACTGAAGCTTTCTTT	CASSLRQGITEAFF	TRBV5-5	TRBJ1-1	TRBD1	.
TGTGCCAGCAGCTCAGGGCAGGACAATCAGCCCCAGCATTTT	CASSSGQDNQPQHF	TRBV28	TRBJ1-5	.	once
TGTGCCAGCAGCCCGGGGACTCAACCCTTGGGGGTCACTGAAGCTTTCTTT	CASSPGTQPLGVTEAFF	TRBV5-8	TRBJ1-1	.	once
TGTGCCAGCAGCCACAGGCAGCGGGGGGCGACAGATACGCAGTATTTT	CASSHRQRGATDTQYF	TRBV3-1/TRBV3-2	TRBJ2-3	TRBD2	.
TGTGCCACCCAGGGGGCAAGTAATGAAAAACTGTTTTTT	CATQGASNEKLFF	TRBV24-1	TRBJ1-4	TRBD1	.
TGCGCCAGCAGCTTGGGGGACGGCAGGGGGACGCTTAACTATGGCTACACCTTC	CASSLGDGRGTLNYGYTF	TRBV5-1	TRBJ1-2	TRBD1	.